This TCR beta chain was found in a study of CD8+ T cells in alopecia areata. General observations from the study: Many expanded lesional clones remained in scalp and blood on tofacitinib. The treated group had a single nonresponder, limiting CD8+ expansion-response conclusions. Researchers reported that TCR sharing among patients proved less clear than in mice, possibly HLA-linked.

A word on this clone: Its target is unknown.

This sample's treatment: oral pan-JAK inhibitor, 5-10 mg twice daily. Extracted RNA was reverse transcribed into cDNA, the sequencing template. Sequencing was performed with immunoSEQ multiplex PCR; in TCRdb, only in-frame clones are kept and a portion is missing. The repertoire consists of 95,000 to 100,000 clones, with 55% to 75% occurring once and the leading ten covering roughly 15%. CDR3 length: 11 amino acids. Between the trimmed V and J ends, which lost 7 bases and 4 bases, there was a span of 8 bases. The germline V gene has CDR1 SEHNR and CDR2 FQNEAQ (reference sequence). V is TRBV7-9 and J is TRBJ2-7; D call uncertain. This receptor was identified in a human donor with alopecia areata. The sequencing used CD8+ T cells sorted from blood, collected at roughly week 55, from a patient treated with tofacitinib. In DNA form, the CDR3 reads TGTGCCAGCAATGTTGGGTACGAGCAGTACTTC. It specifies CASNVGYEQYF.